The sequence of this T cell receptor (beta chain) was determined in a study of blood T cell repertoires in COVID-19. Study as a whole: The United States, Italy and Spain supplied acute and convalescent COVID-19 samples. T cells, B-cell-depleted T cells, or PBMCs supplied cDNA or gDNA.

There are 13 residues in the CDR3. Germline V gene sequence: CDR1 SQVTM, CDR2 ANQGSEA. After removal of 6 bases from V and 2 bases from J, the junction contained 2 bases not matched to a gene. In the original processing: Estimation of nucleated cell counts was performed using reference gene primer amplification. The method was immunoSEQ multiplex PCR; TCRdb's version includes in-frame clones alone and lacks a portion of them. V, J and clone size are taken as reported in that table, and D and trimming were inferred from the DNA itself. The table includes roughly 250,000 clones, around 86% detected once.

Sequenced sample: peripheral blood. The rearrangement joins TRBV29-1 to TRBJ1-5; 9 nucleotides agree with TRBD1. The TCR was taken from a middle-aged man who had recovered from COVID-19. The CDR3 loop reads CSVQGAGNQPQHF. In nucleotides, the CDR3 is TGCAGCGTACAGGGGGCAGGCAATCAGCCCCAGCATTTT.